This T cell receptor beta chain appears in the sequencing data of a study of blood T cells in healthy people across ages. A second PCR, run for about 7 to 11 cycles, used a sample-barcoded 5' primer plus a J-beta primer mix. A single record per CDR3 protein comes from TCRdb applying MiXCR to the 5' RACE reads. Among some 1.5 million distinct CDR3 sequences listed, over 25% were seen once. Researchers collected about 10 milliliters of peripheral blood from every single donor. A minimum of 6 micrograms of total RNA was extracted per sample. CDR3 length: 16 amino acids. Sequencing used blood. This chain joins TRBV21-1 and TRBJ2-7; the DNA was not used to check the table's D call, TRBD2. TRBV21-1 is a pseudogene segment. This TCR derives from a woman aged 30 to 39 in good health. The CDR3 here is CASTKSHGRVDYEQYF. The CDR3 DNA sequence: TGTGCCAGCACCAAATCCCACGGGAGGGTTGACTACGAGCAGTACTTC.